This T cell receptor (beta chain) was obtained from a study of control samples from healthy donors and cancer patients. Sequencing was performed with immunoSEQ multiplex PCR; in TCRdb, only in-frame clones are kept and a portion is missing. The sample lists over 100,000 clones, approximately 92% occurring once. This CDR3 has 14 amino acids. Per the germline V gene, CDR1 is SGHRS and CDR2 is YFSETQ. Trimming cost V 0 bases and J 3 bases, with 6 bases left between them. The chain links TRBV5-1 to TRBJ2-2; D unresolved. Sequencing was done on a sample of blood. The receptor's source is a woman aged 45-65 years in good health. For the CDR3, the DNA is TGCGCCAGCAGCTTGGAGACTTACACCGGGGAGCTGTTTTTT. Translation: CASSLETYTGELFF.